The present entry profiles one TCR beta chain with its context. Its target is not known. The CDR3 is 14 amino acids. V lost 4 bases to trimming and J lost 3 bases, with 13 bases between them. Per the germline V gene, CDR1 is SGHRS and CDR2 is YFSETQ. Data came from immunoSEQ multiplex PCR; TCRdb stores just in-frame clones and leaves some out. This table holds around 40,000 clones, around 80% found once. The data were taken from a study of PD-1 blockade in classical Hodgkin lymphoma. Overall study findings and caveats: Newly diagnosed patients reportedly had lower baseline TCR diversity than healthy donors. There remain no defined causes for the repertoire differences, which possibly reflect disease activity or prior therapy.

All trial patients relapsed after autologous stem cell transplantation. The TCR was taken from a human donor with classical Hodgkin lymphoma. V usage is TRBV5-1 and J usage is TRBJ2-5; either TRBD1 or TRBD2 may fit D (5 bases each). Sequences were derived from peripheral blood mononuclear cells (PBMCs), sampled at baseline. The CDR3 nucleotides are TGCGCCAGCAGCCCCGTTATGGGGGAAGAGACCCAGTACTTC. Protein sequence: CASSPVMGEETQYF.